This T cell receptor beta chain was documented in a study of blood T cells in healthy people across ages. A second PCR of roughly 7 to 11 cycles used a sample-barcoded 5' primer and a J-beta primer mix. TCRdb itself ran the 5' RACE reads through MiXCR, one entry per CDR3 protein. The table lists some 1.4 million distinct CDR3 sequences, approximately 40% of them singletons. CDR1 MGHRA and CDR2 YSYEKL come from the germline V gene. Trimming took off 0 bases at V and 3 bases at J, with 12 bases between the two ends. The CDR3 is 15 residues long. Concerning this clonotype itself: Its specificity is unknown.

Each sample provided at least 5 micrograms of extracted total RNA. The study, taken as a whole, reports: Getting older went along with TCR beta diversity per million T cells dropping roughly linearly.

The clonotype was recovered from a woman between 18 and 29 years old in good health. The sequencing input was blood. The rearrangement uses TRBV4-1 and TRBJ2-7; D uncertain. CDR3: CASSQDDRAIYEQYF. The CDR3 region has the DNA TGCGCCAGCAGCCAAGATGACCGGGCGATCTACGAGCAGTACTTC.